The next 9 T cell receptor beta chains were all read from a single sample in a study of cytomegalovirus exposure and HLA in healthy donors. Researchers ran the PCR with 60 Vbeta and 13 Jbeta primers. Clones were sequenced by immunoSEQ multiplex PCR, and TCRdb holds only the in-frame ones, with some missing. This table has some 100,000 clones, around 83% appearing once. The sequenced sample was PBMCs. Every receptor here comes from a woman younger than 30 in good health and CMV-seronegative.

The V and J genes are TRBV10-3 and TRBJ2-5; no firm D call. Looked up from germline, CDR1 is ENHRY and CDR2 is SYGVKD. CDR3 length: 13 residues. The germline V and J ends were trimmed by 3 bases and 2 bases, with 7 bases remaining between them. Here the CDR3 reads CAISDGQQETQYF. DNA for the CDR3: TGTGCCATCAGTGATGGCCAGCAAGAGACCCAGTACTTC.

The J gene is TRBJ2-5, the V gene TRBV2; D call uncertain. The DNA end lines up better with TRBJ2-7; the J call may be wrong. Germline V lookup: CDR1 SNHLY, CDR2 FYNNEI. The CDR3 contains 12 residues. The CDR3 is CASIPISYEQYF. The CDR3 bases are TGTGCCAGCATTCCGATTTCCTACGAGCAGTACTTC.

V gene TRBV9 combines with J gene TRBJ2-3; no reliable D call. The CDR3 covers 13 residues. V was trimmed by 3 bases and J by 2 bases, leaving 7 bases between them. Germline V gene sequence: CDR1 SGDLS, CDR2 YYNGEE. The CDR3 nucleotides are TGTGCCAGCAGCGACCAGAACACAGATACGCAGTATTTT. Its translation is CASSDQNTDTQYF.

V is TRBV27 and J is TRBJ2-5; 14 bases line up with TRBD2. Germline V gene lookup returns CDR1 MNHEY and CDR2 SMNVEV (reference sequence). V lost 3 bases and J lost 1; bases outside the gene matches: 7. This CDR3 is built from 18 residues. The CDR3 sequence is CASSFRLAGGRLQETQYF. The CDR3 DNA follows: TGTGCCAGCAGTTTCAGACTAGCGGGAGGGCGCCTCCAAGAGACCCAGTACTTC.

V gene TRBV4-2 combines with J gene TRBJ1-6; the D gene is possibly TRBD1 (6 bases). CDR1 is LGHNA, CDR2 YNFKEQ, per germline. The CDR3 consists of 16 residues. Trimming took 0 bases from V and 6 from J, leaving 12 bases between them. In nucleotides, the CDR3 is TGTGCCAGCAGCCAAGATACAGGGCTGATTAATTCACCCCTCCACTTT. This encodes CASSQDTGLINSPLHF.

The rearrangement joins TRBV5-4 to TRBJ2-1, with 7 bases matching TRBD1. V shed 0 bases, J shed 0 bases, and the junction held 3 bases outside the gene matches. Looked up from germline, CDR1 is SGHNT and CDR2 is YYREEE (reference sequence). The length of the CDR3 is 16 residues. The DNA for the CDR3 is TGTGCCAGCAGCTTGGGAGGGGGCCGCTCCTACAATGAGCAGTTCTTC. Its translation is CASSLGGGRSYNEQFF.

The rearrangement uses TRBV9 and TRBJ2-1; 7 positions agree with TRBD1. The CDR3 covers 15 residues. Germline V CDR1 and CDR2: SGDLS, YYNGEE. J gave up 5 bases and V 0 bases, and 5 bases lay outside the gene matches. CDR3 in amino acids: CASSVGRGRDNEQFF. The CDR3 nucleotides are TGTGCCAGCAGCGTAGGAAGGGGGCGGGACAATGAGCAGTTCTTC.

The V gene is TRBV4-3, the J gene TRBJ2-2, with D possibly being TRBD1 (5 bases). The CDR3 sequence is 18 residues long. V lost 0 bases and J lost 4, with 18 bases in between. Looked up from germline, CDR1 is LGHNA and CDR2 is YSLEER. CDR3 nucleotides: TGCGCCAGCAGCCAAGATCATCCTCTGGGAAGGGGCACCGGGGAGCTGTTTTTT. Translation: CASSQDHPLGRGTGELFF.

The chain recombines TRBV30 with TRBJ1-4, with 8 nucleotides matching TRBD1. The CDR3 contains 16 residues. CDR1 and CDR2 from the germline V gene are GTSNPN and SVGIG (reference sequence). V gave up 0 bases and J gave up 3 bases; unmatched junction bases: 6. CDR3 bases: TGTGCCTGGAGTGTATTTGGCAGGGGGCCTAATGAAAAACTGTTTTTT. It translates to CAWSVFGRGPNEKLFF.